Below are 14 T cell receptor beta chains sequenced from a single sample in a study of monozygotic twins with inflammatory bowel disease (dated by TCRdb to the late 2010s). Libraries were built with 5' RACE. TCRdb names Illumina HiSeq 2500 as the instrument used. The reads were reprocessed in TCRdb, with one entry per CDR3 protein sequence and no accompanying DNA. This sample's listing comprises 300,000 to 400,000 distinct CDR3 sequences. Roughly 2% of the sample is taken by the ten largest. Sequencing was done on a sample of blood. The receptors shown here come from a human donor with ulcerative colitis or Crohn's disease, or a healthy co-twin of an affected twin (not recorded which).

The J gene is TRBJ1-2, the V gene TRBV9; the D call of TRBD1 rests on TCRdb alone, since no DNA is present to check it. This CDR3 region has 16 residues. Germline V gives CDR1 SGDLS, CDR2 YYNGEE. CDR3 residues: CASSPTQGALSYGYTF.

J is TRBJ2-3 and V is TRBV20-1; the TCRdb D gene call, TRBD1, has no DNA to confirm it. This CDR3 has 16 residues. Germline V gives CDR1 DFQATT, CDR2 SNEGSKA (reference sequence). CDR3 amino acids: CSARDRDLTFTDTQYF.

The CDR3: CASSQDSRTNTGELFF. The chain couples TRBV4-3 to TRBJ2-2. CDR1 and CDR2 (germline): LGHNA, YSLEER. The CDR3 extends over 16 amino acids.

This rearrangement joins TRBV30 to TRBJ1-2; the D call from TCRdb, TRBD1, cannot be confirmed without DNA. CDR3 length: 15 amino acids. CDR1 is GTSNPN and CDR2 is SVGIG in the germline V gene (reference sequence). Here the CDR3 reads CAWSAQGTGPYGYTF.

The V call is TRBV20-1, the J call TRBJ1-2. Germline V gene sequence: CDR1 DFQATT, CDR2 SNEGSKA (reference sequence). This CDR3 region has 15 residues. This CDR3 is CSASFTSSTDYGYTF.

J is TRBJ2-2 and V is TRBV7-9. The CDR3 has 12 residues. Germline CDR1 SEHNR, CDR2 FQNEAQ (reference sequence). The CDR3: CASSLITRELFF. The variable domain in full, completed from reference TRBV7-9 and TRBJ2-2, reads DTGVSQNPRHKITKRGQNVTFRCDPISEHNRLYWYRQTLGQGPEFLTYFQNEAQLEKSRLLSDRFSAERPKGSFSTLEIQRTEQGDSAMYLCASSLITRELFFGEGSRLTVL.

This chain uses TRBV6-6 with TRBJ1-1; TCRdb gives TRBD1 as the D gene, but with no DNA this cannot be confirmed. The CDR3 spans 13 residues. Germline CDR1 and CDR2: MNHNY and SVGAGI (reference sequence). The CDR3 is CASHRTGGTDAFF.

The CDR3 sequence is CASSHGQGSTDTQYF. The genes are TRBV4-1 and TRBJ2-3; with no DNA, the TCRdb D assignment of TRBD1 cannot be verified. This CDR3 is 15 amino acids long. The V gene's germline CDR1 is MGHRA and CDR2 YSYEKL.

J is TRBJ2-3 and V is TRBV12-3 or TRBV12-4; TCRdb returns TRBD1, unconfirmable since there is no DNA. This CDR3 region has 16 residues. CDR3 protein: CASSLAWGDTTDTQYF.

The chain joins TRBV5-1 to TRBJ1-4; TCRdb calls TRBD1, which cannot be checked without DNA. Germline V lookup: CDR1 SGHRS, CDR2 YFSETQ. The CDR3 sequence is 14 residues long. The chain's CDR3 is CASSQGQGPGKLFF.

The chain joins TRBV24-1 to TRBJ2-1. Germline CDR1 KGHDR, CDR2 SFDVKD. The CDR3 has 11 residues. CDR3 sequence: CATRYLDEQFF.

The chain carries TRBV3-1 and TRBJ2-1; the D gene TCRdb calls, TRBD2, cannot be checked with no DNA. The CDR3 is 16 amino acids. Germline CDR1 and CDR2: LGHDT and YNNKEL (reference sequence). The chain's CDR3 is CASSQVVGTRNNEQFF.

CDR3 protein: CASSSGAHGAETQYF. J is TRBJ2-5 and V is TRBV27; TCRdb indicates TRBD1, and absent DNA this call remains unverified. Germline V gene data show CDR1 as MNHEY and CDR2 as SMNVEV (reference sequence). The CDR3 contains 15 residues.

The chain is built from TRBV28 and TRBJ2-1. Germline assignment: CDR1 MDHEN and CDR2 SYDVKM. The length of the CDR3 is 17 residues. The CDR3: CASSLQRFEKGSNEQFF.